This is a list of T cell receptor beta chains from one sample in a study of blood T cells in healthy people across ages. TCRdb analysed the 5' RACE reads with MiXCR anew, one entry per CDR3 protein. Among about 1,600,000 distinct CDR3 sequences listed, roughly 40% were seen once. The sample taken for sequencing was blood. These receptors all stem from a woman aged 18-29 years in good health. Both conserved end residues are part of each CDR3. The D gene is left open where the match is weak. Some rows have no size entry. The others give once, few or many, or a class for an expanded clone.

.	.	TRBV6-1	TRBJ2-3	TGTGCCAGCAGTGATGCAGGGCCCTACACAGATACGCAGTATTTT	CASSDAGPYTDTQYF
.	few	TRBV7-9	TRBJ2-7	TGTGCCAGCAGCCCGGACGTCTACGAGCAGTACTTC	CASSPDVYEQYF
.	.	TRBV29-1	TRBJ1-4	TGCAGCGCCGAAGCTTATGACAGATTCGGGGGAAAACTGTTTTTT	CSAEAYDRFGGKLFF
.	.	TRBV28	TRBJ2-7	TGTGCCAGCAGTTTCTCAAGGGGATCCTACGAGCAGTACTTC	CASSFSRGSYEQYF
TRBD2	few	TRBV27	TRBJ2-3	TGTGCCAGCAGTTTATTAGTCCCTAGGAGCGGGGGCCCCGGGGCAGATACGCAGTATTTT	CASSLLVPRSGGPGADTQYF
.	.	TRBV5-6	TRBJ1-1	TGTGCCAGCAGCGCATTGGGCGGGGGAGTAGTGCCTGAAGCTTTCTTT	CASSALGGGVVPEAFF
TRBD1	.	TRBV6-1	TRBJ2-7	TGTGCCAGCATTCGACAGGGTTCCTACGAGCAGTACTTC	CASIRQGSYEQYF
.	many	TRBV4-1	TRBJ2-1	TGCGCCAGCAGCCAACACCTAGCGTCGAGCTCCTACAATGAGCAGTTCTTC	CASSQHLASSSYNEQFF
.	few	TRBV28	TRBJ2-1	TGTGCCAGCAGGCTAGGATCGCAGGCCTACAATGAGCAGTTCTTC	CASRLGSQAYNEQFF
.	.	TRBV11-2	TRBJ1-2	TGTGCCAGCCACGACAGCGATTATGGCTACACCTTC	CASHDSDYGYTF
.	.	TRBV12-3/TRBV12-4	TRBJ2-1	TGTGCCAGCAGTCCGGGGAGCTCCTACGAGCAGTTCTTC	CASSPGSSYEQFF
.	.	TRBV28	TRBJ2-1	TGTGCCAGCAGTTTATGGGACCTTCAGGCGAGTTGCAATGAGCAGTTCTTC	CASSLWDLQASCNEQFF
.	few	TRBV7-9	TRBJ1-1	TGTGCCAGCAGTCGAGAGGGTGAAGCTTTCTTT	CASSREGEAFF
.	.	TRBV20-1	TRBJ2-3	TGCAGTGCCCACGGAGAGGTGAGGCGAGATACGCAGTATTTT	CSAHGEVRRDTQYF
TRBD1	.	TRBV29-1	TRBJ2-7	TGCAGCGTTGAAGATAACGAACAGGGGGCTAATGAGCAGTACTTC	CSVEDNEQGANEQYF
.	.	TRBV24-1	TRBJ1-1	TGTGCCACCAGTGATTTTCGAGTGGCTTTCTTT	CATSDFRVAFF